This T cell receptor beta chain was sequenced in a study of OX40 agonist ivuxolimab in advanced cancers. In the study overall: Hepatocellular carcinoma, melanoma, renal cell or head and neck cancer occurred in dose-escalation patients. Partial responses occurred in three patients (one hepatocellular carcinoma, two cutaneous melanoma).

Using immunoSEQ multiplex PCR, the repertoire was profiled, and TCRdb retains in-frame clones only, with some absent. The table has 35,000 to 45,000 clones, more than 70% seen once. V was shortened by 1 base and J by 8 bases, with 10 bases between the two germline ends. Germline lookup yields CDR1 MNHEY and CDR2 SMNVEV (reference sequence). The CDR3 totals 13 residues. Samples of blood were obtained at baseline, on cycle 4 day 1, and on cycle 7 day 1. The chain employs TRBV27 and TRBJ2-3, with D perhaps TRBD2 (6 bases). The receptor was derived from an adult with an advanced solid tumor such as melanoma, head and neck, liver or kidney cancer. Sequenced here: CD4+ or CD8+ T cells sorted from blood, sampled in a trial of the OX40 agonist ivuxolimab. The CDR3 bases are TGTGCCAGCAGTTTATTATTCGGGGGTACGCAGTATTTT. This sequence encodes CASSLLFGGTQYF.